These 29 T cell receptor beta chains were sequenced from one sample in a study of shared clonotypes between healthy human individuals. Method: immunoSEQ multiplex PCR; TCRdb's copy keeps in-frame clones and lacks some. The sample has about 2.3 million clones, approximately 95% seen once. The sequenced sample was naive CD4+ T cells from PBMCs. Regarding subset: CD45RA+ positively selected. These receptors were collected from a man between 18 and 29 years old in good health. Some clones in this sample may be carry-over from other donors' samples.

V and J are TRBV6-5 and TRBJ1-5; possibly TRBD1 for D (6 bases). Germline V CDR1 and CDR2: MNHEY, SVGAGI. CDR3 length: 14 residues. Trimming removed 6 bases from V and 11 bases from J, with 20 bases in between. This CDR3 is CASSSGQSPGAQHF. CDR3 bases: TGTGCCAGCAGCAGTGGACAGTCCCCCGGGGCCCAGCATTTT.

This chain's CDR3 is CASSVAGSSSYEQYF. CDR3 nucleotide sequence: TGTGCCAGCAGCGTAGCCGGGAGTAGCTCCTACGAGCAGTACTTC. J is TRBJ2-7 and V is TRBV9; possibly TRBD2 for D (6 bases). Germline CDR1 SGDLS, CDR2 YYNGEE. V lost 0 bases to trimming and J lost 0 bases, with 10 bases between them. There are 15 residues in the CDR3.

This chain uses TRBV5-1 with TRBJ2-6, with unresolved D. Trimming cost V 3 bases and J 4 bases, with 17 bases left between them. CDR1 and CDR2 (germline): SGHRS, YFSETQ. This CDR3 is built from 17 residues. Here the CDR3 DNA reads TGCGCCAGCAGCTCACTGGAGCCGGGCTCAGGGGCCAACGTCCTGACTTTC. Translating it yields CASSSLEPGSGANVLTF.

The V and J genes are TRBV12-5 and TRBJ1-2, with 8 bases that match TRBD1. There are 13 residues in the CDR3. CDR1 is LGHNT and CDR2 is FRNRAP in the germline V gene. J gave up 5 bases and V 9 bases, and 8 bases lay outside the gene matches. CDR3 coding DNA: TGTGCTAGCACCCGGGACAGGAATTATGGCTACACCTTC. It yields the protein CASTRDRNYGYTF.

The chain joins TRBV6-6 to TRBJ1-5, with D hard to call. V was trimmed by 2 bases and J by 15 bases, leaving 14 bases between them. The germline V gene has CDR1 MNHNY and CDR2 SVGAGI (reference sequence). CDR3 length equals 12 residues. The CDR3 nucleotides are TGTGCCAGCAGTTACCAAATAGGGAGGTGGCATTTT. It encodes CASSYQIGRWHF.

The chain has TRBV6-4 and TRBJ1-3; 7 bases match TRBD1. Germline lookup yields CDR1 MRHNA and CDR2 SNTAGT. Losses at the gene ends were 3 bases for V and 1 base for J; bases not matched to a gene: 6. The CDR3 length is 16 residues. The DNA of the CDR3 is TGTGCCAGCAGTGATAATTCGACAGGGTCTGGAAACACCATATATTTT. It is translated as CASSDNSTGSGNTIYF.

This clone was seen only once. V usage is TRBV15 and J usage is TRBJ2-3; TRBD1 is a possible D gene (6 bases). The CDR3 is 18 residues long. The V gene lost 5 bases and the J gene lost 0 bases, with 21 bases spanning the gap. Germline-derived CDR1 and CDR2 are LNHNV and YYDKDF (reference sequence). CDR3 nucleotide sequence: TGTGCCACCAGCTCACCGCTTCACAGGGCCTCTAGCACAGATACGCAGTATTTT. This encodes CATSSPLHRASSTDTQYF.

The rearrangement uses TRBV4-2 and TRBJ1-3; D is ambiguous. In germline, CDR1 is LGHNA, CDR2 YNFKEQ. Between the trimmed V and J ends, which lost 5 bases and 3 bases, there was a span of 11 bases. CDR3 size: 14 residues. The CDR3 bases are TGTGCCAGCAGCTCCCGGATAGGTGGAAACACCATATATTTT. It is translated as CASSSRIGGNTIYF.

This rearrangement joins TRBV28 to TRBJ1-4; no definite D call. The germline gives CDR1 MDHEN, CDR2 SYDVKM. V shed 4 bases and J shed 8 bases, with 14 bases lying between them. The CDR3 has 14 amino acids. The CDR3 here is CASSSEPLREKLFF. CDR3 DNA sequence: TGTGCCAGCAGTTCAGAACCACTGAGGGAAAAACTGTTTTTT.

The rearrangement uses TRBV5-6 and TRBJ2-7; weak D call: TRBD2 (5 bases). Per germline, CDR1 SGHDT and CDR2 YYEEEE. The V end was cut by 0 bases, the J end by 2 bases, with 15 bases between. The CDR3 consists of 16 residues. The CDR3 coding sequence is TGTGCCAGCAGCTTGGGGGAGCGTAACCTAGCCTACGAGCAGTACTTC. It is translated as CASSLGERNLAYEQYF.

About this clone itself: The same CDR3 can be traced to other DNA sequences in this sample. This chain's CDR3 is CASSLVGGETQYF. For the CDR3, the DNA is TGTGCCAGCAGCTTAGTCGGGGGAGAGACCCAGTACTTC. The rearrangement joins TRBV7-2 to TRBJ2-5; possible D gene TRBD2, 6 bases. Germline V gene lookup returns CDR1 SGHTA and CDR2 FQGNSA. Trimming shortened V by 1 base and J by 4 bases, and 7 bases separated the two germline ends. The CDR3 is made up of 13 amino acids.

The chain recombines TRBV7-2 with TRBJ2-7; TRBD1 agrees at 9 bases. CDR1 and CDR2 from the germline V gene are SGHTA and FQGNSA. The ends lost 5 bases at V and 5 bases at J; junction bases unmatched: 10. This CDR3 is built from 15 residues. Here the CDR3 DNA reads TGTGCCAGCAGCCCCACCAGGGACAGGGTAAACGAGCAGTACTTC. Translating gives CASSPTRDRVNEQYF.

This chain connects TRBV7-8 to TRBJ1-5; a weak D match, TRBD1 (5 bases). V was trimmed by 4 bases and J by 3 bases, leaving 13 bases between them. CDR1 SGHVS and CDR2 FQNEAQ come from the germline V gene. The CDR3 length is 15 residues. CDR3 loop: CASSSPGPTNQPQHF. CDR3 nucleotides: TGTGCCAGCAGCTCGCCGGGACCGACCAATCAGCCCCAGCATTTT.

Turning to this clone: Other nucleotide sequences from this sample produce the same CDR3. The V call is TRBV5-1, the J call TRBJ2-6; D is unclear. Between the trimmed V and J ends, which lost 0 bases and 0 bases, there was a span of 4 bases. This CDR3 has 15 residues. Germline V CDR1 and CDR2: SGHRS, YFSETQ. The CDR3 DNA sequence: TGCGCCAGCAGCTTGGCGGGCTCTGGGGCCAACGTCCTGACTTTC. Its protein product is CASSLAGSGANVLTF.

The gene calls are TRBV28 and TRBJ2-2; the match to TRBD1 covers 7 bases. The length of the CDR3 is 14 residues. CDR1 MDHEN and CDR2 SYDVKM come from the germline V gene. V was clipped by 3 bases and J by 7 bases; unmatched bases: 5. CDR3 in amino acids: CASSLDGTVGELFF. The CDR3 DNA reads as TGTGCCAGCAGTTTGGACGGGACAGTCGGGGAGCTGTTTTTT.

In DNA form, the CDR3 reads TGTGCCAGCAGTTTATCCCTCCTTAAGAGAACCAATCAGCCCCAGCATTTT. It translates to CASSLSLLKRTNQPQHF. V and J are TRBV28 and TRBJ1-5, with D unclear. This CDR3 is built from 17 residues. Trimming stripped 1 base from V and 3 bases from J, with 16 bases between. Germline-derived CDR1 and CDR2 are MDHEN and SYDVKM.

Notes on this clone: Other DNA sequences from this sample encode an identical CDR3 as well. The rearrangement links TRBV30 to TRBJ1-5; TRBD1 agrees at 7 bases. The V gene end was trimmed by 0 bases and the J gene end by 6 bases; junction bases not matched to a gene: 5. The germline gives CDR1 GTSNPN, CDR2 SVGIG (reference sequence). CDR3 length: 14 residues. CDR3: CAWSVQGGGQPQHF. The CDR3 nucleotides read TGTGCCTGGAGTGTACAAGGGGGCGGTCAGCCCCAGCATTTT.

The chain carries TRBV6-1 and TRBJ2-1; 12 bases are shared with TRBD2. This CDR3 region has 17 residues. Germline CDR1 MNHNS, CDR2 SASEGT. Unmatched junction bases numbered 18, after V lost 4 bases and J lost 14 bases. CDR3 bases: TGTGCCAGCAGTGGATCTAGGGAGTTCCTAGCGGGAGGGCGAAAGTTCTTC. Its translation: CASSGSREFLAGGRKFF.

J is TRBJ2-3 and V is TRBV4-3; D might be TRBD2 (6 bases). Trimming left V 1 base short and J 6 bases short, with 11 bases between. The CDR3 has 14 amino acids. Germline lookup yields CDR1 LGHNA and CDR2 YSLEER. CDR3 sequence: CASSQGQAGDTQYF. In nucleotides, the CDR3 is TGCGCCAGCAGCCAAGGCCAGGCGGGGGATACGCAGTATTTT.

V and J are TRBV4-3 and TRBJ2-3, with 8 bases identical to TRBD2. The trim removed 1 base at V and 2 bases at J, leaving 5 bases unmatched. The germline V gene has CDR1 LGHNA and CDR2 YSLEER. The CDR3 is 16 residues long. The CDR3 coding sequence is TGCGCCAGCAGCCAAGTTAGCGGGACCAACACAGATACGCAGTATTTT. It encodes CASSQVSGTNTDTQYF.

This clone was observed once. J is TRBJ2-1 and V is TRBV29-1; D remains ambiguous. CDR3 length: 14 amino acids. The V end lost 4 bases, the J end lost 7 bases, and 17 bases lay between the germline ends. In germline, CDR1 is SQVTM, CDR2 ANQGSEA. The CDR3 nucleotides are TGCAGCGTTGTCCCGCACTCTAGGCGGAATGAGCAGTTCTTC. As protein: CSVVPHSRRNEQFF.

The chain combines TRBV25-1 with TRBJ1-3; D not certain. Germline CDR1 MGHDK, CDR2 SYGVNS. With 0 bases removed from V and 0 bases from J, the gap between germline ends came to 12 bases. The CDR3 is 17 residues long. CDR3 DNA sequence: TGTGCCAGCAGTGAATATCCCGGGGAGTACTCTGGAAACACCATATATTTT. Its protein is CASSEYPGEYSGNTIYF. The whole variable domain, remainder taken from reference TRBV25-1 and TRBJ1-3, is EADIYQTPRYLVIGTGKKITLECSQTMGHDKMYWYQQDPGMELHLIHYSYGVNSTEKGDLSSESTVSRIRTEHFPLTLESARPSHTSQYLCASSEYPGEYSGNTIYFGEGSWLTVV.

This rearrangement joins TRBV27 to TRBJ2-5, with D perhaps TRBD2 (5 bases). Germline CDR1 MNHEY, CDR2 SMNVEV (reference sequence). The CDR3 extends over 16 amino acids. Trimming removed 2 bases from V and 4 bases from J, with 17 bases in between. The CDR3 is CASSLAPSSVGETQYF. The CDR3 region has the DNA TGTGCCAGCAGTTTAGCCCCTAGCTCGGTGGGAGAGACCCAGTACTTC.

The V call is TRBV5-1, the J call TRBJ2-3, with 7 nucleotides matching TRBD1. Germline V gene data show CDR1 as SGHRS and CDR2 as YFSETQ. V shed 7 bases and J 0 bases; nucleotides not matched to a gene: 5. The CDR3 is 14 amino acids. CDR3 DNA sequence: TGCGCCAGCCAAACAGGGGCTAGCACAGATACGCAGTATTTT. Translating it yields CASQTGASTDTQYF.

This CDR3 is CATRTGGVAGANVLTF. The CDR3 bases are TGTGCCACCAGGACAGGGGGCGTAGCTGGGGCCAACGTCCTGACTTTC. The chain combines TRBV6-6 with TRBJ2-6; 11 bases agree with TRBD1. In germline, CDR1 is MNHNY, CDR2 SVGAGI (reference sequence). The trim removed 10 bases at V and 2 bases at J, leaving 7 bases unmatched. This CDR3 has 16 amino acids.

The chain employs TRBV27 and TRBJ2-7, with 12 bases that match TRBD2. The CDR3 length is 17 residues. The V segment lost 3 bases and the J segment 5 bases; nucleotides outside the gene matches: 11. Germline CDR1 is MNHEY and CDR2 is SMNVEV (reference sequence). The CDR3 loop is CASSFLLAGGPRHEQYF. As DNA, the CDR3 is TGTGCCAGCAGTTTCCTCCTAGCGGGAGGGCCTCGCCACGAGCAGTACTTC.

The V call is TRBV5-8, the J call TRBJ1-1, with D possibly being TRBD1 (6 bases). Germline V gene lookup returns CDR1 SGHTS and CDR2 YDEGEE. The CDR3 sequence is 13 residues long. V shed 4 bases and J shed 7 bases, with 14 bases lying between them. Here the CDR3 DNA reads TGTGCCAGCAGCCAGTCTACAGGGTATGAAGCTTTCTTT. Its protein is CASSQSTGYEAFF.

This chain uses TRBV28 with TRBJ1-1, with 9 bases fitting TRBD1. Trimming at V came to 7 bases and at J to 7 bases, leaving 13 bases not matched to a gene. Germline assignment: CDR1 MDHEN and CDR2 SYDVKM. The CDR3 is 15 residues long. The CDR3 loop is CASTIGGTGPYEAFF. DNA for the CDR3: TGTGCCAGCACCATAGGGGGGACAGGGCCATATGAAGCTTTCTTT.

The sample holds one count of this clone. The chain's CDR3 is CASSGGLAGGSDTQYF. In DNA form, the CDR3 reads TGTGCCAGCAGCGGGGGACTAGCGGGAGGGTCAGATACGCAGTATTTT. The V and J genes are TRBV9 and TRBJ2-3; TRBD2 matches at 16 bases. Germline trimming cut 3 bases from V and 4 bases from J; bases unmatched to any gene: 2. Germline CDR1 reads SGDLS; CDR2 reads YYNGEE. The CDR3 is made up of 16 amino acids.